Listed below are T cell receptor beta chains from one sample, sequenced in a study of blood T cell repertoires in COVID-19. Here immunoSEQ multiplex PCR was the method, and the copy in TCRdb shows in-frame clones only, minus some. The data show 150,000 to 200,000 clones, roughly 85% seen once. The sample taken for sequencing was peripheral blood. The receptor source for this set is a human donor with acute or convalescent COVID-19. The donor label of this sample is uncertain. Each CDR3 is given with its conserved first and last residue. The D gene is left open where the match is weak. Clone size appears in some rows only: once, few, many, or a class for an expanded clone.

V,D,size,J,CDR3,DNA
TRBV19,TRBD1,.,TRBJ2-1,CATRTGGINEQFF,TGTGCCACAAGGACAGGGGGCATCAATGAGCAGTTCTTC
TRBV4-3,.,.,TRBJ2-5,CASSQDRGRGQETQYF,TGCGCCAGCAGCCAAGATCGCGGCAGGGGACAAGAGACCCAGTACTTC
TRBV9,TRBD2,.,TRBJ2-2,CASSVGLAGRSNTGELFF,TGTGCCAGCAGCGTAGGTCTAGCGGGGCGGTCGAACACCGGGGAGCTGTTTTTT
TRBV28,TRBD1,few,TRBJ1-2,CASRSRTGYGYTF,TGTGCCAGCAGGTCCAGGACAGGCTATGGCTACACCTTC
TRBV6-5,TRBD1,.,TRBJ1-2,CASSDRAGGYGYTF,TGTGCCAGCAGCGACAGGGCTGGGGGCTATGGCTACACCTTC
TRBV18,TRBD1,.,TRBJ1-1,CASSPRQGDEAFF,TGTGCCAGCTCACCACGCCAGGGGGATGAAGCTTTCTTT
TRBV4-1,.,.,TRBJ1-2,CASSQKNRQDSSNYGYTF,TGCGCCAGCAGCCAAAAGAATCGACAGGACTCATCCAACTATGGCTACACCTTC
TRBV5-1,.,.,TRBJ1-2,CASSAQANYGYTF,TGCGCCAGCAGCGCACAGGCTAACTATGGCTACACCTTC
TRBV9,.,.,TRBJ1-1,CASSPERGTEAFF,TGTGCCAGCAGCCCCGAGAGGGGGACTGAAGCTTTCTTT
TRBV5-5,.,.,TRBJ2-3,CASSLGPGGTDTQYF,TGTGCCAGCAGCTTGGGTCCGGGGGGCACAGATACGCAGTATTTT
TRBV11-2,.,.,TRBJ2-3,CASSLGGLQYF,TGTGCCAGCAGCTTGGGGGGTTTGCAGTATTTT
TRBV12-3/TRBV12-4,TRBD1,.,TRBJ2-4,CASRMAGGIQYF,TGTGCCAGCAGAATGGCAGGGGGTATTCAGTACTTC
TRBV27,.,few,TRBJ1-3,CASTGPGNTIYF,TGTGCCAGCACAGGCCCCGGAAACACCATATATTTT
TRBV9,TRBD2,few,TRBJ2-5,CASSVDTASGGVEGETQYF,TGTGCCAGCAGCGTAGATACGGCTAGCGGGGGTGTCGAAGGAGAGACCCAGTACTTC
TRBV6-5,.,.,TRBJ1-1,CASSYRRQGGEAFF,TGTGCCAGCAGTTATCGGCGTCAGGGTGGAGAAGCTTTCTTT
TRBV5-5,.,.,TRBJ2-2,CASSLGPGELFF,TGTGCCAGCAGCTTGGGGCCCGGGGAGCTGTTTTTT
TRBV19,TRBD2,.,TRBJ2-1,CASARVAGGSPYNEQFF,TGTGCCAGTGCCAGGGTGGCGGGGGGTTCCCCTTACAATGAGCAGTTCTTC
TRBV30,.,.,TRBJ1-5,CAWSTQGYGNQPQHF,TGTGCCTGGAGTACACAGGGTTATGGCAATCAGCCCCAGCATTTT
TRBV15,TRBD1,few,TRBJ1-4,CATSRAGTVATNEKLFF,TGTGCCACCAGCAGGGCTGGGACAGTTGCAACTAATGAAAAACTGTTTTTT
TRBV5-3,TRBD1,.,TRBJ1-2,CARSLETGENYGYTF,TGTGCCAGAAGCTTGGAGACAGGGGAAAACTATGGCTACACCTTC
TRBV7-9,.,.,TRBJ1-2,CASSPMGRIYGYTF,TGTGCCAGCAGTCCGATGGGGCGGATTTATGGCTACACCTTC
TRBV7-9,.,.,TRBJ1-1,CASSLTGDTEAFF,TGTGCCAGCAGCTTGACGGGGGACACTGAAGCTTTCTTT
TRBV14,TRBD1,.,TRBJ1-2,CASSWDRAYGYTF,TGTGCCAGCAGCTGGGACAGGGCCTATGGCTACACCTTC
TRBV2,.,once,TRBJ1-2,CASSLGGARSYTF,TGTGCCAGCAGCCTGGGAGGGGCAAGGAGCTACACCTTC